These T cell receptor beta chains were read from a single sample in a study of beta chain features in type 1 diabetes. The table came from immunoSEQ multiplex PCR; TCRdb's copy has only in-frame clones and leaves some out. Of 130,000 to 150,000 clones listed, less than 15% are singletons. Sequenced material: central memory CD4+ T cells from blood. The receptors originated from a man younger than 35 with type 1 diabetes. CDR3s include the opening cysteine and the closing phenylalanine or tryptophan. Each record gives: clone size, J gene, V gene, D gene, CDR3 protein, CDR3 DNA. D genes are given only for firm matches. For some rows the clone size is stated as once, few or many, or as a class when expanded; others skip it.

few | TRBJ2-7 | TRBV7-2 | TRBD2 | CASSFQGGGVSYEQYF | TGTGCCAGCAGCTTCCAGGGCGGGGGTGTCTCCTACGAGCAGTACTTC
- | TRBJ2-5 | TRBV19 | TRBD1 | CASSIGQGAQTQYF | TGTGCCAGTAGTATAGGACAGGGGGCACAGACCCAGTACTTC
few | TRBJ1-4 | TRBV2 | - | CASIQEQHNEKLFF | TGTGCCAGCATTCAGGAGCAGCATAATGAAAAACTGTTTTTT
few | TRBJ1-1 | TRBV4-1 | - | CASSRQGRVNTEAFF | TGCGCCAGCAGCCGTCAAGGGAGGGTGAACACTGAAGCTTTCTTT
few | TRBJ2-4 | TRBV7-2 | - | CASSLGLLAKNIQYF | TGTGCCAGCAGTTTAGGGCTCCTAGCCAAAAACATTCAGTACTTC
- | TRBJ2-1 | TRBV25-1 | - | CASSPKLAGPYNEQFF | TGTGCCAGCAGTCCTAAACTAGCAGGGCCCTACAATGAGCAGTTCTTC
few | TRBJ2-3 | TRBV7-7 | - | CASSPRPHSGGTDTQYF | TGTGCCAGCAGCCCGCGGCCCCACTCCGGGGGCACAGATACGCAGTATTTT
- | TRBJ1-5 | TRBV6-5 | - | CASSYGALAGDQPQHF | TGTGCCAGCAGTTACGGCGCTCTGGCAGGGGATCAGCCCCAGCATTTT
- | TRBJ2-7 | TRBV30 | - | CAWGGHYEQYF | TGTGCCTGGGGGGGGCACTACGAGCAGTACTTC
- | TRBJ2-7 | TRBV5-1 | - | CASSLAPGSGYEQYF | TGCGCCAGCAGCTTGGCCCCAGGGTCGGGCTACGAGCAGTACTTC
- | TRBJ1-6 | TRBV18 | - | CASSPERTLSPLHF | TGTGCCAGCTCACCAGAAAGGACGCTTTCACCCCTCCACTTT
- | TRBJ2-1 | TRBV7-9 | TRBD1 | CASSEPTGGTYNEQFF | TGTGCCAGCAGCGAACCGACAGGGGGCACCTACAATGAGCAGTTCTTC
many | TRBJ2-1 | TRBV7-7 | - | CASSYGREDNEQFF | TGTGCCAGCAGCTACGGTAGGGAGGACAATGAGCAGTTCTTC
few | TRBJ1-2 | TRBV7-6 | - | CASSQAGGLGYTF | TGTGCCAGCAGCCAAGCGGGAGGGCTTGGCTACACCTTC
few | TRBJ2-3 | TRBV5-1 | - | CASSQVTDTQYF | TGCGCCAGCAGTCAAGTCACAGATACGCAGTATTTT
- | TRBJ1-1 | TRBV13 | - | CASSLSVGGTEAFF | TGTGCCAGCAGCTTATCTGTCGGAGGCACTGAAGCTTTCTTT
few | TRBJ2-1 | TRBV27 | - | CASSLDSNSYNEQFF | TGTGCCAGCAGTTTAGACTCGAACTCCTACAATGAGCAGTTCTTC
- | TRBJ2-3 | TRBV7-9 | TRBD2 | CASSPLAGGRRDTQYF | TGTGCCAGCAGCCCACTAGCGGGGGGGCGTCGAGATACGCAGTATTTT
few | TRBJ2-7 | TRBV23-1 | TRBD1 | CASTPRDRGTPSGEQYF | TGCGCCAGCACTCCCCGGGACAGGGGAACCCCTTCGGGAGAGCAGTACTTC
- | TRBJ1-5 | TRBV2 | - | CASSEGTGNQPQHF | TGTGCCAGCAGTGAAGGGACAGGCAATCAGCCCCAGCATTTT
- | TRBJ2-2 | TRBV7-7 | TRBD1 | CASSSGGTATGELFF | TGTGCCAGCAGCTCAGGGGGAACAGCGACCGGGGAGCTGTTTTTT
- | TRBJ2-7 | TRBV18 | - | CASSPPDWDEQYF | TGTGCCAGCTCACCACCGGACTGGGACGAGCAGTACTTC
few | TRBJ1-2 | TRBV10-3 | - | CAISESGTANYGYTF | TGTGCCATCAGTGAGTCGGGGACCGCTAACTATGGCTACACCTTC
- | TRBJ1-2 | TRBV10-3 | - | CAISPDRTYGYTF | TGTGCCATCAGCCCCGACAGGACCTATGGCTACACCTTC
- | TRBJ2-5 | TRBV5-1 | TRBD2 | CASRITGTRGETQYF | TGCGCCAGCAGGATCACCGGGACTAGAGGAGAGACCCAGTACTTC
- | TRBJ2-5 | TRBV18 | - | CASSPRTAFQETQYF | TGTGCCAGCTCACCACGTACAGCCTTCCAAGAGACCCAGTACTTC
many | TRBJ1-1 | TRBV30 | - | CASSRGMNTEAFF | TGTGCCTCCAGCCGGGGGATGAACACTGAAGCTTTCTTT
few | TRBJ2-1 | TRBV5-1 | TRBD2 | CASSLVAGALNEQFF | TGCGCCAGCAGCTTGGTAGCGGGGGCTCTGAATGAGCAGTTCTTC
- | TRBJ1-2 | TRBV19 | TRBD1 | CASTMGQGAYNYGYTF | TGTGCCAGTACTATGGGACAGGGGGCGTACAACTATGGCTACACCTTC
- | TRBJ2-7 | TRBV30 | TRBD1 | CACLVGTGVSYEQYF | TGTGCCTGCCTTGTCGGGACAGGGGTCTCCTACGAGCAGTACTTC
- | TRBJ2-7 | TRBV6-5 | - | CASSSQGSDYEQYF | TGTGCCAGCAGTTCACAGGGATCGGACTACGAGCAGTACTTC
- | TRBJ2-3 | TRBV7-9 | TRBD2 | CASSLRLAGGADTQYF | TGTGCCAGCAGCTTAAGACTAGCGGGGGGCGCAGATACGCAGTATTTT
few | TRBJ1-2 | TRBV7-2 | - | CASSLEAYGYTF | TGTGCCAGCAGCTTAGAGGCTTATGGCTACACCTTC
- | TRBJ2-7 | TRBV27 | - | CASSFFGEQYF | TGTGCCAGCAGTTTTTTCGGCGAGCAGTACTTC
few | TRBJ2-3 | TRBV30 | - | CAWSRGTGTDTQYF | TGTGCCTGGAGTCGGGGAACTGGCACAGATACGCAGTATTTT
- | TRBJ1-3 | TRBV6-6 | - | CASSPLYSGNTIYF | TGTGCCAGCAGTCCCCTATACTCTGGAAACACCATATATTTT
- | TRBJ2-7 | TRBV7-6 | - | CASSFGVGAGSYEQYF | TGTGCCAGCAGCTTTGGGGTAGGGGCCGGCTCCTACGAGCAGTACTTC
- | TRBJ1-3 | TRBV9 | - | CASSVATASGNTIYF | TGTGCCAGCAGCGTAGCAACAGCCTCTGGAAACACCATATATTTT
- | TRBJ2-7 | TRBV30 | TRBD1 | CAWSRTGANYEQYF | TGTGCCTGGAGTCGGACAGGGGCCAACTACGAGCAGTACTTC
few | TRBJ2-5 | TRBV7-9 | - | CASSLAGETQYF | TGTGCCAGCAGCTTAGCGGGGGAGACCCAGTACTTC
few | TRBJ2-1 | TRBV5-1 | - | CASSLPSNNEQFF | TGCGCCAGCAGCTTGCCGTCCAACAATGAGCAGTTCTTC
few | TRBJ1-5 | TRBV2 | TRBD1 | CASRQGANGKQPQHF | TGTGCCAGCAGACAGGGGGCCAACGGGAAGCAGCCCCAGCATTTT
- | TRBJ2-2 | TRBV29-1 | TRBD1 | CSVMRGDRASRTGELFF | TGCAGCGTTATGAGAGGGGACAGAGCCTCGAGAACCGGGGAGCTGTTTTTT
few | TRBJ1-4 | TRBV19 | - | CASSIRSGTYEKLFF | TGTGCCAGTAGTATTAGGTCCGGAACCTATGAAAAACTGTTTTTT
- | TRBJ2-7 | TRBV12-5 | TRBD2 | CASGLGTPAGGYEQYF | TGTGCTAGTGGCCTCGGGACACCTGCGGGGGGCTACGAGCAGTACTTC
few | TRBJ1-2 | TRBV6-5 | - | CASTPVGGANYGYTF | TGTGCCAGCACCCCAGTTGGAGGGGCAAACTATGGCTACACCTTC
few | TRBJ1-5 | TRBV7-8 | - | CASSLVAASNQPQHF | TGTGCCAGCAGCTTAGTGGCGGCAAGCAATCAGCCCCAGCATTTT
few | TRBJ2-7 | TRBV19 | - | CASRGGQNSYEQYF | TGTGCCAGTAGGGGCGGACAGAACTCCTACGAGCAGTACTTC
few | TRBJ2-2 | TRBV13 | - | CASRFDRNTGELFF | TGTGCCAGCAGATTCGACAGGAACACCGGGGAGCTGTTTTTT
few | TRBJ2-1 | TRBV9 | - | CASSVTGATSNEQFF | TGTGCCAGCAGCGTCACGGGGGCTACTTCCAATGAGCAGTTCTTC
- | TRBJ2-3 | TRBV7-8 | - | CASKTLLGDTQYF | TGTGCCAGTAAAACTTTGTTGGGGGATACGCAGTATTTT